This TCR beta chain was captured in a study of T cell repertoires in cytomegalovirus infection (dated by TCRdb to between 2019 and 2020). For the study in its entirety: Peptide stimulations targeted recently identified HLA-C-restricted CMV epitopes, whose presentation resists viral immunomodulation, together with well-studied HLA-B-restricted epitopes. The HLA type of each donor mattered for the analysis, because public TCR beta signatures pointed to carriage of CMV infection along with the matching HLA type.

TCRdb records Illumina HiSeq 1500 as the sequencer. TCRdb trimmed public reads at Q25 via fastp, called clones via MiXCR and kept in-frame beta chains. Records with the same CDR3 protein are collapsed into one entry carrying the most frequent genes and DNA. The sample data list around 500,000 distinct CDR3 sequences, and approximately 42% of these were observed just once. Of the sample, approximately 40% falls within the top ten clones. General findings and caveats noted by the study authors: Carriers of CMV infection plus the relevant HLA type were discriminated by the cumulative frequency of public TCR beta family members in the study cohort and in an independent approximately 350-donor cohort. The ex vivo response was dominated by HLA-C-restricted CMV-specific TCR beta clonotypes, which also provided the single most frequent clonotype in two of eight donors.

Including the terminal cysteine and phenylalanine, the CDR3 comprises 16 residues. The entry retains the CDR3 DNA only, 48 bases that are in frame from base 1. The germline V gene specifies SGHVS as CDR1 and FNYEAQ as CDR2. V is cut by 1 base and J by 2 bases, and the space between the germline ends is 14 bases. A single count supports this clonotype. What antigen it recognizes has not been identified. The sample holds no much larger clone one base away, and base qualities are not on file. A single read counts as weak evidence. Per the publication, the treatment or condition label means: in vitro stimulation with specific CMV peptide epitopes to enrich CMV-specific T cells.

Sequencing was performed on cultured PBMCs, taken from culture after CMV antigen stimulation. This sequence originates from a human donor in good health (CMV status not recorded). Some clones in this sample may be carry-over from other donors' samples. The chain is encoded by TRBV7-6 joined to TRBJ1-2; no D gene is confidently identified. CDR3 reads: CASSLGSSGLNYGYTF. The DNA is TGTGCCAGCAGCTTAGGGAGTTCAGGTTTAAACTATGGCTACACCTTC.